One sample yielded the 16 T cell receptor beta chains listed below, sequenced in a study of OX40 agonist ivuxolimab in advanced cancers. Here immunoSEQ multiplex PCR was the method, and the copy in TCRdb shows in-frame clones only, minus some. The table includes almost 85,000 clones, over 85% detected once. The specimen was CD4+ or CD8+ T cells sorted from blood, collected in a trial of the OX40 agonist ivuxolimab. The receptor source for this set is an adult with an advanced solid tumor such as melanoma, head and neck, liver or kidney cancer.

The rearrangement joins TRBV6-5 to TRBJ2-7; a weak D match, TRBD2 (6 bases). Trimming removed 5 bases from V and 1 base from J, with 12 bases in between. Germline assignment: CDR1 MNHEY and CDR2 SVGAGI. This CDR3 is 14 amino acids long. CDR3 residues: CASSPGTESYEQYF. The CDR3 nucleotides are TGTGCCAGCAGTCCCGGGACTGAATCCTACGAGCAGTACTTC.

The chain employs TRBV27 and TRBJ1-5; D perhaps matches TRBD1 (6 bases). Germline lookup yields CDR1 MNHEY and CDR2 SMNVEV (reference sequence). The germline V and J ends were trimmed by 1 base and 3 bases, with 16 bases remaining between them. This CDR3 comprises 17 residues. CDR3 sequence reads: CASSLWRGGSLNQPQHF. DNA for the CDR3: TGTGCCAGCAGTTTATGGAGGGGGGGGTCCCTCAATCAGCCCCAGCATTTT.

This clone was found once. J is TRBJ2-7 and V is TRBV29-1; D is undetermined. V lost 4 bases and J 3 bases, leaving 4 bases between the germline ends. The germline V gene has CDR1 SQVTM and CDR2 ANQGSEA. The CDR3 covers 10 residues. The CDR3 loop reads CSVVDYEQYF. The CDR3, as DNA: TGCAGCGTTGTTGACTACGAGCAGTACTTC.

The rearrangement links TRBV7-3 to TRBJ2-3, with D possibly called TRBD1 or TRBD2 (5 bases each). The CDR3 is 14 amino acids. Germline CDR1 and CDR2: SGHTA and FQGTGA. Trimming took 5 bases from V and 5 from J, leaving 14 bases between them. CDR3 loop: CASSLGAWGDTQYF. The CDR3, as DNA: TGTGCCAGCAGCCTCGGGGCTTGGGGAGATACGCAGTATTTT.

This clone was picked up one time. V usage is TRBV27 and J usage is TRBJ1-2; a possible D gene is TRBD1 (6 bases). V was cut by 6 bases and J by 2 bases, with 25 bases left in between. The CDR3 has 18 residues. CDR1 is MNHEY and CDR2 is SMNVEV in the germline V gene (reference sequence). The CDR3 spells CASRVTGPIYGRNYGYTF. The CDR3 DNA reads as TGTGCCAGCAGGGTAACAGGGCCCATTTATGGTAGGAACTATGGCTACACCTTC.

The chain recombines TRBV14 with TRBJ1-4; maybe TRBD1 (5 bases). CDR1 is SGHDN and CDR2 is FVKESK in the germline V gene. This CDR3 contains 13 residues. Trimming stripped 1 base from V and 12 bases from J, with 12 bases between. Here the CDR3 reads CASSQARQLELFF. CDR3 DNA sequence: TGTGCCAGCAGCCAAGCGAGACAGTTAGAACTGTTTTTT.

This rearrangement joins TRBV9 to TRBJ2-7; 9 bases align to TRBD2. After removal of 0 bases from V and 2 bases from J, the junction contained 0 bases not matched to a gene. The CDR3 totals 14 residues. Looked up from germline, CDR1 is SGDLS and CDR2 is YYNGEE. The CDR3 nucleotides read TGTGCCAGCAGCGTAGGCGGGAGGGCCTACGAGCAGTACTTC. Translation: CASSVGGRAYEQYF.

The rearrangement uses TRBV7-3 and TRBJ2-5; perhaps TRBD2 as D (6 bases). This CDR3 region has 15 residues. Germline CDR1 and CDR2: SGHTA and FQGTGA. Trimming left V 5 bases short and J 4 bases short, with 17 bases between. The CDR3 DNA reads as TGTGCCAGCAGCAGGGGTCCGGGGGTCGGAGAGACCCAGTACTTC. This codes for CASSRGPGVGETQYF.

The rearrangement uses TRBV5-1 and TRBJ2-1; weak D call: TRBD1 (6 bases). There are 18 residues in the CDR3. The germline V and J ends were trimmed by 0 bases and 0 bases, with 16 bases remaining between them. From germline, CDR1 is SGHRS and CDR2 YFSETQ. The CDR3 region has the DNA TGCGCCAGCAGCTTGGCCCGAAATCCAGGGGCCTCCTACAATGAGCAGTTCTTC. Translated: CASSLARNPGASYNEQFF.

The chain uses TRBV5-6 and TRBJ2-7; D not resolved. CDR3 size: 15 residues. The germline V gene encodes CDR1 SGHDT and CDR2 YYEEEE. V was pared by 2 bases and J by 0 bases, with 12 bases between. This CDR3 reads CASSLTRTLSYEQYF. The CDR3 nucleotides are TGTGCCAGCAGCTTAACCCGGACCCTCTCCTACGAGCAGTACTTC.

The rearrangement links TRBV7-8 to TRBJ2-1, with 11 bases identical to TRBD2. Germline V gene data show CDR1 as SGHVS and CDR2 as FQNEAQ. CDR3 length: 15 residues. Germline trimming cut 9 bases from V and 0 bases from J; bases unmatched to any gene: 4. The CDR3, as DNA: TGTGCCAGTTTAGCGGGAGGGCCCTCCTACAATGAGCAGTTCTTC. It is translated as CASLAGGPSYNEQFF.

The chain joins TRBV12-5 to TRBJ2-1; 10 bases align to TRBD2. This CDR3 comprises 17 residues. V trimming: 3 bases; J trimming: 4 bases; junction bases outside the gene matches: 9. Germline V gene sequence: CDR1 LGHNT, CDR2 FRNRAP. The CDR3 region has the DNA TGTGCTAGTGGTTTTGGGCTAGCGGGAGCTATTTACAATGAGCAGTTCTTC. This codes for CASGFGLAGAIYNEQFF.

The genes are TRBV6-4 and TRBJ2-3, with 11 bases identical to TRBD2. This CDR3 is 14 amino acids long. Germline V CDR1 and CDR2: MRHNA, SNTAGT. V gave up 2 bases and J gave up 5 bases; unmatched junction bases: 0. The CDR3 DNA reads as TGTGCCAGCAGTGACGGACTAGCGGGAGATACGCAGTATTTT. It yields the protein CASSDGLAGDTQYF.

Here the CDR3 DNA reads TGTGCCAGCAGCGACTCGGGGGGCGCCCCCTACAATGAGCAGTTCTTC. The encoded protein is CASSDSGGAPYNEQFF. V is TRBV7-9 and J is TRBJ2-1, with D perhaps matching TRBD2 (7 bases). V was pared by 5 bases and J by 2 bases, with 16 bases between. Germline V gene lookup returns CDR1 SEHNR and CDR2 FQNEAQ (reference sequence). This CDR3 spans 16 amino acids.

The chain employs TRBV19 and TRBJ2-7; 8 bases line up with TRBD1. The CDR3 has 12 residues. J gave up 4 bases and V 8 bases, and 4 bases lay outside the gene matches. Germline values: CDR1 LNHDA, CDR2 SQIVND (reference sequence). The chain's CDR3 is CASAGGSYEQYF. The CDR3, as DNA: TGTGCCAGTGCAGGGGGCTCGTACGAGCAGTACTTC.

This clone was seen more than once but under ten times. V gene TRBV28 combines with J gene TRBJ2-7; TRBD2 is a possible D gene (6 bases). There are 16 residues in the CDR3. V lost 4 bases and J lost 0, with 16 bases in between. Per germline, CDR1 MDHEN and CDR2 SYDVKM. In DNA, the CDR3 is TGTGCCAGCAGTTCCCGAATACTCGGGGGCTCCTACGAGCAGTACTTC. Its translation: CASSSRILGGSYEQYF.